This T cell receptor beta chain was captured in a study of blood T cell repertoires in COVID-19. About the study: COVID-19 samples from acute and convalescent phases originated in the United States, Italy and Spain.

The CDR3 has 17 residues. V shed 3 bases, J shed 10 bases, and the junction held 14 bases outside the gene matches. Per germline, CDR1 SGHVS and CDR2 FQNEAQ. Authors' methods: Counts of nucleated cells, estimated from reference gene primer amplification, were obtained. This table comes from immunoSEQ multiplex PCR, and its TCRdb copy is limited to in-frame clones, with some not included. V and J calls and clone size are given by that table; D and trimming were obtained from the DNA. The sample consists of roughly 140,000 clones, approximately 80% of them appearing once. This TCR was sampled from a human donor with acute or convalescent COVID-19. The donor label of this sample is uncertain. J is TRBJ2-1 and V is TRBV7-8; 11 bases agree with TRBD2. Input material: peripheral blood. The CDR3 here is CASSFGLAGGEVEEQFF. For the CDR3, the DNA is TGTGCCAGCAGCTTTGGGCTAGCGGGGGGCGAGGTCGAGGAGCAGTTCTTC.